This T cell receptor (beta chain) was recovered during a study of blood T cells in healthy people across ages. Study observations and caveats: While age rose, TCR beta diversity per million T cells dropped in a roughly linear way. CMV status of donors was unknown, possibly confounding expanded clonotype changes.

The CDR3 contains 13 residues. CDR1 and CDR2 from the germline V gene are KGHSH and LQKENI. Regarding this clonotype: Its matching antigen is unknown.

The people who gave samples were healthy Caucasians from Russia, aged roughly 6 to 90. For the second PCR, which ran for roughly 6 to 12 cycles, a sample-barcoded 5' primer and a J-beta primer mix were used. TCRdb recomputed calls from the 5' RACE reads with MiXCR, one row per CDR3 protein. This sample has hundreds of thousands of distinct CDR3 sequences, with around 43% found just once. This TCR was recovered from a man of 80 years or more in good health. V and J are TRBV18 and TRBJ2-1; D call uncertain. Judging by the DNA end, TRBJ2-7 fits better; the J call may be wrong. Material for sequencing was blood. CDR3 bases: TGTGCCAGCTCACTGCATGACGGGTACGAGCAGTACTTC. The encoded protein is CASSLHDGYEQYF.